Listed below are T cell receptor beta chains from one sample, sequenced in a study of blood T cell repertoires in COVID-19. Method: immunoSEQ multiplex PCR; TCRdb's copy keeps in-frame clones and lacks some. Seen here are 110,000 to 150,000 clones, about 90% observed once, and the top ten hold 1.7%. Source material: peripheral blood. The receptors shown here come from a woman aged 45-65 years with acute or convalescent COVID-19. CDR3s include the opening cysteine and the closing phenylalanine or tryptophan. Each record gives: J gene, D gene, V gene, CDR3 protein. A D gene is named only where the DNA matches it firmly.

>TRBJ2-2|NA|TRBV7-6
CASSFPGITGELFF
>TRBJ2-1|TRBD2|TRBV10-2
CASRETSGGWNEQFF
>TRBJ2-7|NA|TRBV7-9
CASSLGGSAWEQYF
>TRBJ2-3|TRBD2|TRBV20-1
CSASRDLRRGGTDTQYF
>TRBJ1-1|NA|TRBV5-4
CASSSDGLNTEAFF
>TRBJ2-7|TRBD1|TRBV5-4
CASSLTGGEQYF
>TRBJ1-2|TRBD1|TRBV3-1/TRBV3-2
CASSRDRQGYGYTF
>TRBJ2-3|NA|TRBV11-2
CASSLEDTERRDTQYF
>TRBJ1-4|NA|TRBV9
CASSVGWQGRGEKLFF
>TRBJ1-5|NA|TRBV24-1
CATSDYRGQPQHF
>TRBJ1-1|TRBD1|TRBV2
CASSPTLDRGGIYTEAFF
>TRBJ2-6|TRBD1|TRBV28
CASRAGTGDSGANVLTF
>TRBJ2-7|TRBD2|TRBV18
CASSPPGTSLGEQYF
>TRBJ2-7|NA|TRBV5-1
CASSSTIGYEQYF
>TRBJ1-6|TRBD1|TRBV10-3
CAISVWDRENSPLHF
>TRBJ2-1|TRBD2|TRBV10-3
CAISESNPGLAGSEQFF
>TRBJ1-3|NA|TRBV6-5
CASSYSGWTAGNTIYF
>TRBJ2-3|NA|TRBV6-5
CAGFFWGTTDTQYF
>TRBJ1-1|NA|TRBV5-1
CASSGQTNTEAFF
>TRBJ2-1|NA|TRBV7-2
CASSIGSYNEQFF
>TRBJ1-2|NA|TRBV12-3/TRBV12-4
CASSPQNGYTF
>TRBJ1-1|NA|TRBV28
CASSLRGTEAFF
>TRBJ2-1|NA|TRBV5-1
CASSLGGGIEQFF